Following are 22 T cell receptor beta chains from one sample sequenced in a study of T cell changes during pregnancy in multiple sclerosis. Here immunoSEQ multiplex PCR was the method, and the copy in TCRdb shows in-frame clones only, minus some. The sample contains about 80,000 clones, around 90% of which appear only once. The source material was peripheral blood, sampled before pregnancy. The source of these receptors is a female donor with multiple sclerosis, enrolled in a pregnancy study.

This clone came up once. CDR3 sequence (DNA): TGCGCCAGCAGCTTGGAGGGACAGGGGGCTGGGAGGCGTGAAGCTTTCTTT. Encoded protein: CASSLEGQGAGRREAFF. V gene TRBV5-1 combines with J gene TRBJ1-1; 12 bases map to TRBD1. The J segment lost 7 bases and the V segment lost 0 bases, leaving 10 bases of the junction unmatched. This CDR3 contains 17 residues. The V gene's germline CDR1 is SGHRS and CDR2 YFSETQ.

The rearrangement links TRBV4-1 to TRBJ1-2; the match to TRBD1 covers 11 bases. V shed 2 bases and J 2 bases; nucleotides not matched to a gene: 7. Germline-derived CDR1 and CDR2 are MGHRA and YSYEKL. This CDR3 comprises 17 residues. CDR3 in amino acids: CASSQPRDRGTNYGYTF. DNA of the CDR3: TGCGCCAGCAGCCAACCCCGGGACAGGGGGACAAACTATGGCTACACCTTC.

The chain has TRBV13 and TRBJ2-2; 10 bases map to TRBD1. CDR1 and CDR2 (germline): PRHDT, FYEKMQ (reference sequence). J gave up 3 bases and V 6 bases, and 4 bases lay outside the gene matches. The CDR3 length is 15 residues. This chain's CDR3 is CASSSDRGHTGELFF. Here the CDR3 DNA reads TGTGCCAGCAGTTCAGACAGGGGGCACACCGGGGAGCTGTTTTTT.

The chain couples TRBV19 to TRBJ1-5, with D tentatively TRBD1 (5 bases). This CDR3 is 14 amino acids long. From germline, CDR1 is LNHDA and CDR2 SQIVND (reference sequence). V was shortened by 10 bases and J by 9 bases, with 22 bases between the two germline ends. The CDR3 is CATGRGRAQGPQHF. The CDR3 region has the DNA TGTGCCACCGGACGCGGCAGGGCCCAAGGGCCCCAGCATTTT. The complete variable domain, with remaining parts taken from reference TRBV19 and TRBJ1-5, reads DGGITQSPKYLFRKEGQNVTLSCEQNLNHDAMYWYRQDPGQGLRLIYYSQIVNDFQKGDIAEGYSVSREKKESFPLTVTSAQKNPTAFYLCATGRGRAQGPQHFGDGTRLSIL.

The rearrangement joins TRBV11-3 to TRBJ2-1; no clear D gene. Germline CDR1 is SGHNT and CDR2 is YENEEA. Trimming removed 1 base at V and 7 bases at J, with 8 bases between. CDR3 length equals 13 residues. The CDR3 reads CASSLGHGNEQFF. The CDR3 DNA reads TGTGCCAGCAGCTTAGGCCACGGGAATGAGCAGTTCTTC.

The V gene is TRBV6-6, the J gene TRBJ2-5; TRBD2 might be the D (5 bases). Germline V gives CDR1 MNHNY, CDR2 SVGAGI (reference sequence). CDR3 size: 15 residues. With 7 bases removed from V and 3 bases from J, the gap between germline ends came to 18 bases. CDR3 sequence: CASTFTWRAEETQYF. The CDR3 coding sequence is TGTGCCAGCACCTTTACGTGGCGGGCCGAAGAGACCCAGTACTTC.

V and J are TRBV19 and TRBJ1-5, with a weak D call TRBD1 (6 bases). Germline lookup yields CDR1 LNHDA and CDR2 SQIVND (reference sequence). Trimming pared 10 bases from V and 5 bases from J, leaving 15 bases between. This CDR3 spans 13 amino acids. The CDR3 sequence: CATQADRDQPQHF. CDR3 sequence (DNA): TGTGCCACCCAAGCGGACAGAGATCAGCCCCAGCATTTT.

The gene calls are TRBV28 and TRBJ2-7; weak D call: TRBD1 (5 bases). The length of the CDR3 is 14 residues. CDR1 is MDHEN, CDR2 SYDVKM, per germline. Trimming left V 9 bases short and J 0 bases short, with 15 bases between. CDR3 loop: CARPRTNLSYEQYF. CDR3 nucleotides: TGTGCCAGACCAAGGACAAATCTCTCCTACGAGCAGTACTTC.

The rearrangement uses TRBV18 and TRBJ1-1; D may be TRBD1 (6 bases). V lost 3 bases and J 2 bases, leaving 10 bases between the germline ends. The CDR3 contains 14 residues. Per germline, CDR1 KGHSH and CDR2 LQKENI. For the CDR3, the DNA is TGTGCCAGCTCACCGTCAGGGGTTAACACTGAAGCTTTCTTT. Amino acids: CASSPSGVNTEAFF.

This chain uses TRBV19 with TRBJ1-6; D is possibly TRBD1 (6 bases). The ends were cut back, 6 bases at V and 4 bases at J, with 22 bases in the middle. CDR1 is LNHDA and CDR2 is SQIVND in the germline V gene (reference sequence). CDR3 length equals 18 residues. The CDR3 DNA reads TGTGCCAGTAGAAAGTGGGACACCAACTACGTTTATAATTCACCCCTCCACTTT. This translates into CASRKWDTNYVYNSPLHF.

V and J are TRBV21-1 and TRBJ2-5; the table names TRBD1, a call not compared with the DNA. TRBV21-1 is labeled a pseudogene. The CDR3 extends over 14 amino acids. The CDR3 loop is CASSPPGHPSTQYF. The CDR3 DNA reads as TGTGCCAGCAGCCCTCCTGGACACCCATCTACCCAGTACTTC.

The chain joins TRBV7-9 to TRBJ2-5; tentative D call: TRBD2 (7 bases). Trimming shortened V by 5 bases and J by 1 base, and 11 bases separated the two germline ends. Germline V gene data show CDR1 as SEHNR and CDR2 as FQNEAQ (reference sequence). CDR3 length: 14 residues. The CDR3 is CASSARGLQETQYF. CDR3 in DNA: TGTGCCAGCAGCGCGCGGGGGCTCCAAGAGACCCAGTACTTC.

The gene calls are TRBV19 and TRBJ1-6, with 9 bases lining up with TRBD1. V gave up 3 bases and J gave up 7 bases; unmatched junction bases: 7. This CDR3 has 16 amino acids. Germline CDR1 LNHDA, CDR2 SQIVND (reference sequence). CDR3 DNA sequence: TGTGCCAGTAGTATTTGGGGACAGGGTAAGAATTCACCCCTCCACTTT. Protein sequence: CASSIWGQGKNSPLHF.

J is TRBJ1-4 and V is TRBV5-4; TRBD1 might be the D (5 bases). V shed 0 bases and J shed 4 bases, with 7 bases lying between them. The CDR3 is 14 residues long. Germline V gives CDR1 SGHNT, CDR2 YYREEE (reference sequence). The CDR3 here is CASSLEGNNEKLFF. The CDR3 coding sequence is TGTGCCAGCAGCTTGGAGGGGAATAATGAAAAACTGTTTTTT.

This chain links TRBV6-1 with TRBJ2-2; D is uncertain. The length of the CDR3 is 15 residues. V shed 3 bases and J shed 7 bases, with 15 bases lying between them. CDR1 and CDR2 (germline): MNHNS, SASEGT. The CDR3 spells CASSDRRVEVGELFF. In nucleotides, the CDR3 is TGTGCCAGCAGTGATAGGAGAGTAGAGGTCGGGGAGCTGTTTTTT.

This sequence joins TRBV11-2 and TRBJ1-2, with D possibly being TRBD1 (6 bases). Germline V CDR1 and CDR2: SGHAT, FQNNGV. This CDR3 is built from 18 residues. V lost 4 bases, J lost 4 bases, and 25 bases lay in between. The CDR3 DNA reads TGTGCCAGCAGCTCCGTTCGGGGTACCCGGATCAGGGGCTATGGCTACACCTTC. It codes for CASSSVRGTRIRGYGYTF. The full variable domain, its missing parts supplied by reference TRBV11-2 and TRBJ1-2, is EAGVAQSPRYKIIEKRQSVAFWCNPISGHATLYWYQQILGQGPKLLIQFQNNGVVDDSQLPKDRFSAERLKGVDSTLKIQPAKLEDSAVYLCASSSVRGTRIRGYGYTFGSGTRLTVV.

The chain couples TRBV5-6 to TRBJ1-2; no reliable D call. Trimming removed 2 bases from V and 0 bases from J, with 8 bases in between. Looked up from germline, CDR1 is SGHDT and CDR2 is YYEEEE. The CDR3 consists of 14 residues. Here the CDR3 reads CASSFGGPNYGYTF. The DNA of the CDR3 is TGTGCCAGCAGCTTCGGAGGCCCTAACTATGGCTACACCTTC.

This chain connects TRBV13 to TRBJ2-3; 8 nucleotides align to TRBD2. This CDR3 spans 15 amino acids. Germline values: CDR1 PRHDT, CDR2 FYEKMQ (reference sequence). The V segment lost 4 bases and the J segment 2 bases; nucleotides outside the gene matches: 5. CDR3 DNA sequence: TGTGCCAGCAGCTCTACCGGACTAGCCACAGATACGCAGTATTTT. Translating gives CASSSTGLATDTQYF.

The rearrangement uses TRBV4-2 and TRBJ2-5, with D unresolved. V was clipped by 5 bases and J by 2 bases, with 12 bases between them. This CDR3 is 14 amino acids long. Looked up from germline, CDR1 is LGHNA and CDR2 is YNFKEQ. This CDR3 reads CASSAQILQETQYF. The CDR3 nucleotides are TGTGCCAGCAGCGCACAGATCCTACAAGAGACCCAGTACTTC.

The sample holds a few counts of this clone. The chain combines TRBV28 with TRBJ1-2; tentative D call: TRBD1 (6 bases). V lost 3 bases and J lost 11, with 22 bases in between. The CDR3 is made up of 15 amino acids. Germline CDR1 reads MDHEN; CDR2 reads SYDVKM. The chain's CDR3 is CASSFRGRGPQRYTF. The CDR3 nucleotides are TGTGCCAGCAGTTTTCGTGGCAGGGGCCCTCAGAGGTACACCTTC.

This clone has only one observation. The chain joins TRBV27 to TRBJ2-2, with TRBD2 identical over 8 bases. With V trimmed by 5 bases and J by 4 bases, 6 bases remained unmatched. CDR3 length: 15 residues. Germline values: CDR1 MNHEY, CDR2 SMNVEV (reference sequence). CDR3 in DNA: TGTGCCAGCAGTCGGGGGGGCCTGGGCACCGGGGAGCTGTTTTTT. Its translation is CASSRGGLGTGELFF.

The chain has TRBV5-6 and TRBJ1-1, with D uncertain. This CDR3 spans 15 amino acids. Germline V lookup: CDR1 SGHDT, CDR2 YYEEEE. V was trimmed by 3 bases and J by 1 base, leaving 13 bases between them. The CDR3: CASSSLGEGNTEAFF. In DNA form, the CDR3 reads TGTGCCAGCAGCTCCCTGGGTGAGGGGAACACTGAAGCTTTCTTT.